This T cell receptor beta chain stems from a study of blood T cell repertoires in COVID-19. The CDR3 runs 14 residues. V lost 0 bases, J lost 8 bases, and 9 bases lay in between. CDR1 SGHRS and CDR2 YFSETQ come from the germline V gene. Clones were read by immunoSEQ multiplex PCR, and TCRdb kept only the in-frame ones, dropping some. This sample carries fewer than 250,000 clones, approximately 80% of them seen once, and the ten largest clones take approximately 1.8%. The sequenced sample was PBMCs or T cells enriched from blood (not recorded which). This chain joins TRBV5-1 and TRBJ1-6; tentatively, D is TRBD1 (5 bases). This clonotype was sampled from a man between 60 and 75 years old who had recovered from COVID-19. The CDR3 loop is CASSLEGYDSPLHF. In nucleotides, the CDR3 is TGCGCCAGCAGCTTGGAGGGGTACGATTCACCCCTCCACTTT.